A single sample gave rise to the 20 T cell receptor beta chains below, sequenced in a study of glioma-infiltrating T cells after dendritic cell vaccination. Generated by immunoSEQ multiplex PCR, the TCRdb table keeps only in-frame clones and is missing some. The table shows tens of thousands of clones, with 82% occurring only once. Sequenced material: blood, taken before dendritic cell vaccination. The receptors were gathered from a human donor with glioblastoma.

This clone was picked up a small number of times. The chain couples TRBV10-3 to TRBJ2-7; possibly TRBD1 for D (5 bases). V was cut by 6 bases and J by 0 bases, with 9 bases left in between. CDR3 size: 13 residues. Germline assignment: CDR1 ENHRY and CDR2 SYGVKD. CDR3 in DNA: TGTGCCATCAGGGGCAGGGACTCCTACGAGCAGTACTTC. It specifies CAIRGRDSYEQYF.

V usage is TRBV10-3 and J usage is TRBJ1-2; no firm D call. Trimming removed 4 bases from V and 2 bases from J, with 11 bases in between. The CDR3 loop spans 14 amino acids. Germline V lookup: CDR1 ENHRY, CDR2 SYGVKD. The CDR3 is CAISGRLENYGYTF. The CDR3 nucleotides are TGTGCCATCAGTGGTCGGCTAGAAAACTATGGCTACACCTTC.

The V gene is TRBV30, the J gene TRBJ2-1; 9 bases map to TRBD1. The junction had 1 base not matched to a gene; V was cut back by 3 bases and J by 4 bases. This CDR3 region has 13 residues. Germline loops: CDR1 GTSNPN, CDR2 SVGIG (reference sequence). The CDR3 here is CAWRGQGYNEQFF. CDR3 nucleotides: TGTGCCTGGAGGGGACAGGGTTACAATGAGCAGTTCTTC.

This chain links TRBV28 with TRBJ1-2; 8 nucleotides match TRBD1. Trimming at V came to 3 bases and at J to 8 bases, leaving 5 bases not matched to a gene. This CDR3 region has 13 residues. Germline V gene lookup returns CDR1 MDHEN and CDR2 SYDVKM. The CDR3 sequence: CASSFQGARGYTF. The CDR3 DNA sequence: TGTGCCAGCAGTTTCCAGGGGGCTCGGGGCTACACCTTC.

V and J are TRBV28 and TRBJ2-1, with D perhaps matching TRBD2 (6 bases). This CDR3 is built from 14 residues. From germline, CDR1 is MDHEN and CDR2 SYDVKM. V was cut by 6 bases and J by 0 bases, with 9 bases left in between. CDR3 in amino acids: CASRAGSSYNEQFF. For the CDR3, the DNA is TGTGCCAGCAGGGCGGGGAGCTCCTACAATGAGCAGTTCTTC.

This clone was recorded once. The chain couples TRBV30 to TRBJ1-4; D remains ambiguous. Germline V gives CDR1 GTSNPN, CDR2 SVGIG (reference sequence). V was pared by 4 bases and J by 8 bases, with 14 bases between. The CDR3 totals 13 residues. The CDR3 DNA reads TGTGCCTGGACCCTAAGCGTTAGAGAAAAACTGTTTTTT. This translates into CAWTLSVREKLFF.

The chain's CDR3 is CASKASDNEKLFF. CDR3 sequence (DNA): TGCGCCAGCAAAGCAAGTGATAATGAAAAACTGTTTTTT. The chain has TRBV23-1 and TRBJ1-4; D unclear. Being an ORF, TRBV23-1 has a function that is uncertain. This CDR3 has 13 amino acids. V was clipped by 7 bases and J by 4 bases, with 10 bases between them.

V usage is TRBV29-1 and J usage is TRBJ2-1; 11 nucleotides agree with TRBD2. The CDR3 runs to 14 residues. Looked up from germline, CDR1 is SQVTM and CDR2 is ANQGSEA. Unmatched junction bases numbered 8, after V lost 4 bases and J lost 9 bases. As DNA, the CDR3 is TGCAGCGTTGGGGCACTAGCGGGGGCGGGTGAGCAGTTCTTC. Its translation is CSVGALAGAGEQFF.

The chain combines TRBV6-6 with TRBJ1-6; 9 nucleotides agree with TRBD1. The CDR3 totals 14 residues. Germline CDR1 MNHNY, CDR2 SVGAGI (reference sequence). The V and J ends lost 9 bases and 11 bases, in that order; junction bases with no gene match: 11. The CDR3 spells CASQGGDRAAPLHF. CDR3 sequence (DNA): TGTGCCAGTCAGGGGGGGGACAGGGCGGCACCCCTCCACTTT.

The chain uses TRBV10-1 and TRBJ1-2, with 12 bases fitting TRBD1. The CDR3 extends over 18 amino acids. The germline V gene encodes CDR1 WNHNN and CDR2 SYGVQD (reference sequence). Germline trimming cut 3 bases from V and 3 bases from J; bases unmatched to any gene: 11. The CDR3 DNA reads as TGCGCCAGCAGTGACCCAGTCCGGGACAGGGGGCCTGACTATGGCTACACCTTC. Its protein product is CASSDPVRDRGPDYGYTF.

This clone has just one count. The chain employs TRBV10-1 and TRBJ2-5, with a tentative D call TRBD2 (5 bases). The CDR3 has 15 residues. CDR1 and CDR2 from the germline V gene are WNHNN and SYGVQD (reference sequence). With 2 bases removed from V and 1 base from J, the gap between germline ends came to 11 bases. The CDR3 bases are TGCGCCAGCAGTGAGAGAGGGAAGGCCCAAGAGACCCAGTACTTC. This codes for CASSERGKAQETQYF.

V usage is TRBV28 and J usage is TRBJ1-5; D is uncertain. This CDR3 region has 15 residues. CDR1 is MDHEN, CDR2 SYDVKM, per germline. V lost 7 bases and J 2 bases, leaving 15 bases between the germline ends. The CDR3 protein is CASTREPLGNQPQHF. The CDR3 DNA reads as TGTGCCAGCACCCGGGAACCGCTGGGCAATCAGCCCCAGCATTTT.

This clone was counted a few times. This chain connects TRBV6-6 to TRBJ1-2; D possibly corresponds to TRBD1 (5 bases). The V end was cut by 6 bases, the J end by 7 bases, with 15 bases between. Germline CDR1 MNHNY, CDR2 SVGAGI (reference sequence). This CDR3 has 13 amino acids. CDR3 nucleotides: TGTGCCAGCAGCCCCCAGGGCTTCGGTGGCTACACCTTC. It translates to CASSPQGFGGYTF.

This clone was recorded a few times. Other DNA sequences within the sample encode an identical CDR3. The chain employs TRBV7-2 and TRBJ2-5; 11 positions agree with TRBD2. Trimming at V came to 1 base and at J to 5 bases, leaving 0 bases not matched to a gene. This CDR3 region has 14 residues. The germline CDR1 and CDR2 sequences are SGHTA and FQGNSA. The CDR3 sequence is CASSLVAGGETQYF. For the CDR3, the DNA is TGTGCCAGCAGCTTAGTAGCGGGGGGGGAGACCCAGTACTTC.

The chain joins TRBV7-2 to TRBJ2-6, with 7 bases aligning to TRBD1. CDR3 length: 19 amino acids. Germline V gene sequence: CDR1 SGHTA, CDR2 FQGNSA. The junction had 9 bases not matched to a gene; V was cut back by 1 base and J by 0 bases. CDR3 region: CASSLVRGPRHSGANVLTF. CDR3 DNA: TGTGCCAGCAGCTTAGTAAGGGGGCCCCGTCACTCTGGGGCCAACGTCCTGACTTTC.

This clone appeared a few times. An end of the junction differs from the germline gene, which may be a read error. The chain recombines TRBV30 with TRBJ2-1; no reliable D call. Germline V gives CDR1 GTSNPN, CDR2 SVGIG (reference sequence). CDR3 length: 11 amino acids. The CDR3 sequence is CAWRGYDEQFF. DNA of the CDR3: TGTGCCTGGAGGGGCTACGATGAGCAGTTCTTC.

The J gene is TRBJ1-1, the V gene TRBV28; D not resolved. CDR1 is MDHEN and CDR2 is SYDVKM in the germline V gene. The ends were cut back, 2 bases at V and 9 bases at J, with 16 bases in the middle. CDR3 length equals 14 residues. The CDR3 DNA sequence: TGTGCCAGCAGTTTAATCTATTCGGGGAGTCAAGCTTTCTTT. Encoded protein: CASSLIYSGSQAFF.

The chain recombines TRBV5-4 with TRBJ1-2; 7 bases match TRBD1. With 4 bases clipped from V and 7 bases from J, the junction kept 13 bases outside the gene matches. The CDR3 runs to 15 residues. The germline V gene has CDR1 SGHNT and CDR2 YYREEE (reference sequence). The chain's CDR3 is CASSLEGGGGAGYTF. CDR3 in DNA: TGTGCCAGCAGCCTGGAAGGAGGGGGCGGTGCTGGCTACACCTTC.

This chain joins TRBV15 and TRBJ1-1, with 10 bases lining up with TRBD1. Germline V gene lookup returns CDR1 LNHNV and CDR2 YYDKDF (reference sequence). The CDR3 runs to 16 residues. V was pared by 6 bases and J by 1 base, with 8 bases of the junction left unmatched. The CDR3 DNA is TGTGCCACCAGGTGGAATCGGGACAGGGGGAACACTGAAGCTTTCTTT. It is translated as CATRWNRDRGNTEAFF.

This clone has a handful of counts. The rearrangement links TRBV18 to TRBJ1-6; 8 positions match TRBD1. The CDR3 consists of 15 residues. V shed 4 bases and J 10 bases; nucleotides not matched to a gene: 9. Germline V gives CDR1 KGHSH, CDR2 LQKENI. CDR3 in amino acids: CASSRRQGLESPLHF. The CDR3 nucleotides are TGTGCCAGCTCACGACGACAGGGGTTAGAATCACCCCTCCACTTT.